The 15 T cell receptor beta chains given below trace back to one sample, sequenced in a study of blood T cell repertoires in COVID-19. The table came from immunoSEQ multiplex PCR; TCRdb's copy has only in-frame clones and leaves some out. The sample lists 180,000 or so clones; 78% were seen once. Source material: peripheral blood. The receptors derive from a woman of 80 years or more with active or convalescent COVID-19.

This chain links TRBV30 with TRBJ2-1, with D perhaps TRBD2 (5 bases). Germline values: CDR1 GTSNPN, CDR2 SVGIG (reference sequence). This CDR3 comprises 14 residues. CDR3 protein: CGSSPGSSYNEQFF. The CDR3 region has the DNA TGTGGATCGAGTCCGGGGAGTTCCTACAATGAGCAGTTCTTC. Together with reference TRBV30 and TRBJ2-1, the CDR3 gives the full variable domain: SQTIHQWPATLVQPVGSPLSLECTVEGTSNPNLYWYRQAAGRGLQLLFYSVGIGQISSEVPQNLSASRPQDRQFILSSKKLLLSDSGFYLCGSSPGSSYNEQFFGPGTRLTVL.

The chain is built from TRBV3-1 (or the pseudogene TRBV3-2) and TRBJ2-6; maybe TRBD2 (5 bases). CDR1 is LGHDT and CDR2 is YNNKEL in the germline V gene (reference sequence). Trimming took off 5 bases at V and 2 bases at J, with 10 bases between the two ends. The CDR3 consists of 15 residues. The CDR3 region is CASSSRGAGANVLTF. DNA for the CDR3: TGTGCCAGCAGCTCCCGGGGAGCTGGGGCCAACGTCCTGACTTTC.

In this sample, this clone turned up once. V usage is TRBV4-1 and J usage is TRBJ2-1, with 10 bases that match TRBD2. The trim removed 4 bases at V and 2 bases at J, leaving 5 bases unmatched. Looked up from germline, CDR1 is MGHRA and CDR2 is YSYEKL. This CDR3 contains 16 residues. CDR3 in amino acids: CASSLNSGGTYNEQFF. DNA of the CDR3: TGCGCCAGCAGCCTCAATAGCGGGGGGACCTACAATGAGCAGTTCTTC.

This rearrangement joins TRBV24-1 to TRBJ2-5, with D possibly TRBD1 on 6 matching bases. Trimming stripped 5 bases from V and 0 bases from J, with 12 bases between. CDR3 size: 15 residues. The germline CDR1 and CDR2 sequences are KGHDR and SFDVKD. CDR3 sequence: CATSGGTLYQETQYF. CDR3 nucleotide sequence: TGTGCCACCAGTGGAGGGACACTTTACCAAGAGACCCAGTACTTC.

The J gene is TRBJ2-5, the V gene TRBV11-1; D ambiguous. The CDR3 is 13 residues long. Germline CDR1 is SGHAT and CDR2 is FQDESV (reference sequence). V lost 7 bases and J lost 7, with 16 bases in between. The CDR3 protein is CASTRGRLGTQYF. Here the CDR3 DNA reads TGTGCCAGCACCCGCGGCAGATTGGGGACCCAGTACTTC. The full variable domain, with the rest looked up from reference TRBV11-1 and TRBJ2-5, is EAEVAQSPRYKITEKSQAVAFWCDPISGHATLYWYRQILGQGPELLVQFQDESVVDDSQLPKDRFSAERLKGVDSTLKIQPAELGDSAMYLCASTRGRLGTQYFGPGTRLLVL.

The chain links TRBV7-2 to TRBJ1-5, with a possible D match to TRBD1 (6 bases). Trimming took 5 bases from V and 6 from J, leaving 17 bases between them. This CDR3 region has 15 residues. Germline V gene data show CDR1 as SGHTA and CDR2 as FQGNSA. Here the CDR3 reads CASSHRAGVGQPQHF. The CDR3 DNA sequence: TGTGCCAGCAGCCATAGGGCAGGGGTTGGTCAGCCCCAGCATTTT. Full variable domain (remainder filled in from reference TRBV7-2 and TRBJ1-5): GAGVSQSPSNKVTEKGKDVELRCDPISGHTALYWYRQSLGQGLEFLIYFQGNSAPDKSGLPSDRFSAERTGGSVSTLTIQRTQQEDSAVYLCASSHRAGVGQPQHFGDGTRLSIL.

This clone appeared a single time. The V gene is TRBV4-1, the J gene TRBJ2-1; 8 bases align to TRBD2. Unmatched junction bases numbered 23, after V lost 3 bases and J lost 4 bases. CDR3 length: 21 amino acids. Germline V CDR1 and CDR2: MGHRA, YSYEKL. This chain's CDR3 is CASSHGPKAGGARFGYNEQFF. The CDR3 nucleotides read TGCGCCAGCAGCCACGGCCCAAAGGCGGGGGGCGCTCGGTTTGGGTACAATGAGCAGTTCTTC.

This clone came up once. The V call is TRBV6-5, the J call TRBJ1-1; D unclear. Per the germline V gene, CDR1 is MNHEY and CDR2 is SVGAGI. V gave up 0 bases and J gave up 8 bases, with 13 bases separating them. The CDR3 runs 14 residues. This chain's CDR3 is CASSYSVRFLEAFF. Written as DNA, the CDR3 is TGTGCCAGCAGTTACTCGGTCAGGTTTCTGGAAGCTTTCTTT.

The V and J genes are TRBV29-1 and TRBJ2-3; TRBD1 matches 8 bases. The V and J ends lost 4 bases and 1 base, in that order; junction bases with no gene match: 7. Germline loops: CDR1 SQVTM, CDR2 ANQGSEA. This CDR3 is built from 15 residues. CDR3 sequence: CSVAGGQGRTDTQYF. DNA of the CDR3: TGCAGCGTTGCGGGCGGACAGGGCCGCACAGATACGCAGTATTTT.

This sequence joins TRBV29-1 and TRBJ1-1; 7 bases match TRBD1. CDR1 and CDR2 from the germline V gene are SQVTM and ANQGSEA. This CDR3 has 13 amino acids. V lost 6 bases to trimming and J lost 8 bases; unmatched junction nucleotides: 12. The CDR3 spells CSVVSGTVPEAFF. The CDR3, as DNA: TGCAGCGTGGTATCCGGGACAGTACCCGAAGCTTTCTTT.

V gene TRBV6-5 combines with J gene TRBJ1-5; D is perhaps TRBD1 (6 bases). V was clipped by 11 bases and J by 2 bases, with 19 bases between them. CDR3 length equals 15 residues. Germline V gives CDR1 MNHEY, CDR2 SVGAGI. The CDR3 region has the DNA TGTGCCGCAGGGAGGGGGAATGAGGGCAATCAGCCCCAGCATTTT. This encodes CAAGRGNEGNQPQHF.

This clone was seen a handful of times. The rearrangement joins TRBV6-2 or TRBV6-3 to TRBJ2-1, with 7 nucleotides matching TRBD2. With 2 bases clipped from V and 0 bases from J, the junction kept 7 bases outside the gene matches. The germline CDR1 and CDR2 sequences are MNHEY and SVGEGT. The CDR3 is 17 amino acids. The CDR3 reads CASSYLLGRGSYNEQFF. CDR3 nucleotide sequence: TGTGCCAGCAGTTACCTCTTAGGGAGGGGCTCCTACAATGAGCAGTTCTTC.

This clone was counted between two and nine times. The J gene is TRBJ1-6, the V gene TRBV18, with TRBD1 matching over 8 bases. Unmatched junction bases numbered 8, after V lost 6 bases and J lost 10 bases. The germline CDR1 and CDR2 sequences are KGHSH and LQKENI. The CDR3 length is 14 residues. This chain's CDR3 is CASSPDRGWSPLHF. The CDR3, as DNA: TGTGCCAGCTCGCCCGACAGGGGATGGTCACCCCTCCACTTT.

This chain uses TRBV2 with TRBJ1-5, with D tentatively TRBD1 (5 bases). This CDR3 contains 17 residues. Germline V gene sequence: CDR1 SNHLY, CDR2 FYNNEI. Trimming pared 3 bases from V and 0 bases from J, leaving 15 bases between. CDR3 DNA: TGTGCCAGCAGTGATCCCCTGGACAAATATAGCAATCAGCCCCAGCATTTT. It yields the protein CASSDPLDKYSNQPQHF.

The chain combines TRBV3-1 (or the pseudogene TRBV3-2) with TRBJ2-5; D unclear. The CDR3 has 14 amino acids. The V and J ends lost 0 bases and 0 bases respectively, with 5 bases between them. Looked up from germline, CDR1 is LGHDT and CDR2 is YNNKEL (reference sequence). The CDR3 sequence is CASSQDSYQETQYF. CDR3 nucleotides: TGTGCCAGCAGCCAAGACAGTTACCAAGAGACCCAGTACTTC.